Reported below is one T cell receptor (beta chain). Its antigen is unknown. These data are taken from a study of T cell responses to AZD1222 COVID-19 vaccine. Findings and limits, study-wide: Sampling that yielded the repertoires occurred only after the peak T cell response. The donor cohort was predominantly white British with a female majority, and clonal diversity may have been underestimated. Baseline serostatus was positive in only a handful of AZD1222 recipients.

The CDR3 spans 14 residues. The ends were cut back, 5 bases at V and 12 bases at J, with 20 bases in the middle. Germline CDR1 and CDR2: SGHVS and FQNEAQ. The table came from immunoSEQ multiplex PCR; TCRdb's copy has only in-frame clones and leaves some out. The sample yields 95,000 to 130,000 clones, 70% to 90% seen once. The chain links TRBV7-8 to TRBJ2-1; D possibly corresponds to TRBD2 (6 bases). The material sequenced was peripheral blood, taken on day 0 of MenACWY control vaccination. This TCR was recovered from an adult in good health. The DNA of the CDR3 is TGTGCCAGCAGCCGAGGGGAGCGGGTACAAGGGCAGTTCTTC. Translated: CASSRGERVQGQFF.